This entry lists 17 T cell receptor beta chains sequenced from one sample in a study of cytomegalovirus exposure and HLA in healthy donors. Repertoires were generated with immunoSEQ multiplex PCR, while TCRdb's copy carries only in-frame clones and drops some. The sample yields some 170,000 clones, approximately 87% seen once. The sequenced material came from PBMCs. Source of these receptors: a woman in her 30s in good health and CMV-seronegative.

A remark on this clone: The sample has other DNA sequences that encode this CDR3 too. The chain carries TRBV6-5 and TRBJ1-5; TRBD1 is a possible D gene (5 bases). The germline gives CDR1 MNHEY, CDR2 SVGAGI. This CDR3 spans 12 amino acids. Deletions cut 8 bases from V and 5 bases from J, with 10 bases between. CDR3 sequence: CASRQGDQPQHF. CDR3 nucleotides: TGTGCCAGCCGGCAGGGCGATCAGCCCCAGCATTTT.

The rearrangement links TRBV6-6 to TRBJ2-3; 7 bases map to TRBD1. The CDR3 totals 15 residues. The germline gives CDR1 MNHNY, CDR2 SVGAGI (reference sequence). V trimming: 0 bases; J trimming: 1 base; junction bases outside the gene matches: 1. CDR3 nucleotide sequence: TGTGCCAGCAGTTACTCAGACAGGGGCACAGATACGCAGTATTTT. It specifies CASSYSDRGTDTQYF.

The chain couples TRBV27 to TRBJ2-2; 8 bases match TRBD1. Germline CDR1 reads MNHEY; CDR2 reads SMNVEV (reference sequence). V gave up 4 bases and J gave up 7 bases; unmatched junction bases: 11. This CDR3 is 16 amino acids long. The CDR3 protein is CASSSRQGNKFGELFF. The DNA of the CDR3 is TGTGCCAGCAGTTCACGACAGGGGAACAAGTTCGGGGAGCTGTTTTTT.

The V and J genes are TRBV14 and TRBJ2-1, with 10 positions matching TRBD2. The CDR3 covers 15 residues. The germline V gene encodes CDR1 SGHDN and CDR2 FVKESK. V dropped 2 bases and J dropped 9; count of bases not matched to a gene: 7. For the CDR3, the DNA is TGTGCCAGCAGCCAACTAGCGGGGGTCTCTGGTGAGCAGTTCTTC. Translated, it gives CASSQLAGVSGEQFF.

This clone has just a few counts. The chain is built from TRBV6-1 and TRBJ2-7; D gene uncertain. V was trimmed by 1 base and J by 2 bases, leaving 9 bases between them. The CDR3 is 14 amino acids. Germline assignment: CDR1 MNHNS and CDR2 SASEGT. The chain's CDR3 is CASSEVKQAYEQYF. In DNA, the CDR3 is TGTGCCAGCAGTGAAGTTAAACAAGCCTACGAGCAGTACTTC.

This chain joins TRBV5-4 and TRBJ2-7, with 9 bases fitting TRBD1. V trimming: 5 bases; J trimming: 3 bases; junction bases outside the gene matches: 9. Germline-derived CDR1 and CDR2 are SGHNT and YYREEE (reference sequence). CDR3 length: 15 residues. The CDR3, as DNA: TGTGCCAGCAGGCCTGCCCGGGACAGGGTCTACGAGCAGTACTTC. This sequence encodes CASRPARDRVYEQYF.

The chain couples TRBV7-2 to TRBJ1-2; no firm D call. Germline V gene lookup returns CDR1 SGHTA and CDR2 FQGNSA. The CDR3 covers 12 residues. The V and J ends lost 2 bases and 4 bases respectively, with 5 bases between them. CDR3: CASSLRSYGYTF. The CDR3 DNA follows: TGTGCCAGCAGCTTAAGGAGCTATGGCTACACCTTC.

This clone has just one count. The chain recombines TRBV6-5 with TRBJ2-7; 9 nucleotides agree with TRBD1. Germline lookup yields CDR1 MNHEY and CDR2 SVGAGI. V lost 0 bases, J lost 7 bases, and 1 base stayed unmatched. CDR3 length: 13 amino acids. CDR3 nucleotide sequence: TGTGCCAGCAGTTACTCGGGACAGGGAGAGCAGTACTTC. Protein sequence: CASSYSGQGEQYF.

The chain joins TRBV4-2 to TRBJ2-1; 9 nucleotides align to TRBD1. Trimming at V came to 9 bases and at J to 5 bases, leaving 11 bases not matched to a gene. CDR1 is LGHNA, CDR2 YNFKEQ, per germline. The CDR3 is 15 amino acids. CDR3 DNA: TGTGCCAGTACCCGTGCAAGGACAGGGGACAATGAGCAGTTCTTC. Amino acids: CASTRARTGDNEQFF.

The chain's CDR3 is CASSLLERLQETQYF. The CDR3 DNA reads as TGCGCCAGCAGCTTGCTAGAACGGCTCCAAGAGACCCAGTACTTC. J is TRBJ2-5 and V is TRBV5-1, with no clear D. Germline V lookup: CDR1 SGHRS, CDR2 YFSETQ. Trimming cost V 1 base and J 1 base, with 11 bases left between them. The CDR3 extends over 15 amino acids.

The chain couples TRBV4-3 to TRBJ2-1, with TRBD2 matching over 11 bases. This CDR3 is built from 16 residues. V was pared by 0 bases and J by 4 bases, with 2 bases of the junction left unmatched. Germline CDR1 LGHNA, CDR2 YSLEER. The CDR3 region is CASSQELAGAYNEQFF. As DNA, the CDR3 is TGCGCCAGCAGCCAAGAACTAGCGGGGGCTTACAATGAGCAGTTCTTC.

This clone has just a few counts. The V call is TRBV18, the J call TRBJ1-2; no clear D. The V gene lost 2 bases and the J gene lost 8 bases, with 12 bases spanning the gap. The CDR3 spans 13 residues. Germline CDR1 reads KGHSH; CDR2 reads LQKENI. The CDR3, as DNA: TGTGCCAGCTCACCAGGGCAGTTATGGGGCTACACCTTC. Encoded protein: CASSPGQLWGYTF.

The chain carries TRBV11-2 and TRBJ2-1; 7 nucleotides agree with TRBD1. Germline-derived CDR1 and CDR2 are SGHAT and FQNNGV. The V and J ends lost 5 bases and 8 bases, in that order; junction bases with no gene match: 12. The CDR3 has 15 amino acids. The CDR3 region is CASSPLTGKFDEQFF. The CDR3 coding sequence is TGTGCCAGCAGCCCGCTGACAGGGAAGTTCGATGAGCAGTTCTTC.

The chain recombines TRBV6-1 with TRBJ2-7; 8 bases are shared with TRBD1. Germline V gene sequence: CDR1 MNHNS, CDR2 SASEGT. V dropped 10 bases and J dropped 2; count of bases not matched to a gene: 7. The CDR3 has 13 amino acids. The CDR3 protein is CATTGQGPYEQYF. The CDR3 nucleotides are TGTGCCACAACCGGACAGGGTCCCTACGAGCAGTACTTC.

The chain has TRBV18 and TRBJ2-1; 9 positions agree with TRBD1. Germline V CDR1 and CDR2: KGHSH, LQKENI. The CDR3 covers 13 residues. V shed 5 bases and J 7 bases; nucleotides not matched to a gene: 3. CDR3 residues: CASSDGQGNEQFF. The CDR3 region has the DNA TGTGCCAGCTCAGATGGACAGGGGAATGAGCAGTTCTTC.

V is TRBV18 and J is TRBJ2-1, with D unresolved. The CDR3 consists of 14 residues. Per germline, CDR1 KGHSH and CDR2 LQKENI. Trimming took 0 bases from V and 4 from J, leaving 7 bases between them. The CDR3 protein is CASSPPAQYNEQFF. The DNA for the CDR3 is TGTGCCAGCTCACCACCGGCCCAGTACAATGAGCAGTTCTTC.

The chain recombines TRBV19 with TRBJ1-2; 7 bases are shared with TRBD1. CDR1 is LNHDA and CDR2 is SQIVND in the germline V gene (reference sequence). The V segment lost 4 bases and the J segment 4 bases; nucleotides outside the gene matches: 6. The CDR3 runs to 14 residues. The DNA of the CDR3 is TGTGCCAGTAGTAATAGGGGGCCCTCCTATGGCTACACCTTC. This codes for CASSNRGPSYGYTF. The full variable domain, with the rest looked up from reference TRBV19 and TRBJ1-2, is DGGITQSPKYLFRKEGQNVTLSCEQNLNHDAMYWYRQDPGQGLRLIYYSQIVNDFQKGDIAEGYSVSREKKESFPLTVTSAQKNPTAFYLCASSNRGPSYGYTFGSGTRLTVV.